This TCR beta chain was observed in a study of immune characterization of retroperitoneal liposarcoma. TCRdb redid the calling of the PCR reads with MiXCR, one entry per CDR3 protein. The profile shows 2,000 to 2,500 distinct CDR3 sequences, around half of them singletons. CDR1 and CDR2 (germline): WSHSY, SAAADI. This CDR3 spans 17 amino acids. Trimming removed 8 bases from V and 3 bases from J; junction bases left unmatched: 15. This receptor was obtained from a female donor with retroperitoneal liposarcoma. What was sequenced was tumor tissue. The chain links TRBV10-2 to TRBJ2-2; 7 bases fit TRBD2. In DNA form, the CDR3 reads TGCGCCAGCGGATTGTTCGGCGGGGGTCGGGACACCGGGGAGCTGTTTTTT. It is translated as CASGLFGGGRDTGELFF.